This T cell receptor (beta chain) emerged from a study of blood T cells in healthy people across ages. Points from the study as a whole: The recorded TCR beta diversity per million T cells decreased in a roughly linear manner with age. Versus aged donors, long-lived donors had higher diversity and more naive CD4+ cells.

A second PCR, run for about 6 to 12 cycles, used a sample-barcoded 5' primer plus a J-beta primer mix. TCRdb itself ran the 5' RACE reads through MiXCR, one entry per CDR3 protein. In the table there are hundreds of thousands of distinct CDR3 sequences, 44% of which are singletons. There are a few counts of this clonotype. Its matching antigen is unknown. Every donor gave ten milliliters of peripheral blood. The CDR3 runs 15 residues. V lost 0 bases, J lost 0 bases, and 8 bases lay in between. Germline V lookup: CDR1 DFQATT, CDR2 SNEGSKA (reference sequence). The rearrangement joins TRBV20-1 to TRBJ1-4; unclear D gene. This TCR was recovered from a man aged 55 to 69 in good health. The sample taken for sequencing was blood. In nucleotides, the CDR3 is TGCAGTGCTAGAGATCGGCCGGCAACTAATGAAAAACTGTTTTTT. It codes for CSARDRPATNEKLFF.